Listed below are T cell receptor beta chains from one sample, sequenced in a study of blood T cell repertoires in COVID-19. Here immunoSEQ multiplex PCR was the method, and the copy in TCRdb shows in-frame clones only, minus some. The sample holds some 220,000 clones; about 86% are singletons and the top ten take roughly 3.2%. The sequencing input was PBMCs or T cells enriched from blood (not recorded which). These receptor sequences come from a woman aged 50 to 60 in a cohort exposed to, infected with or recovered from COVID-19 (not recorded which). CDR3s include the opening cysteine and the closing phenylalanine or tryptophan. The order of the fields is D gene, V gene, clone size, J gene, CDR3 protein, CDR3 DNA. A D gene is named only where the DNA matches it firmly. Only some rows state a clone size, as once, few, many or a class for expanded clones.

>TRBD1|TRBV7-2|once|TRBJ2-4
CASSIGDSFIQYF
TGTGCCAGCAGCATTGGGGACAGTTTCATTCAGTACTTC
>-|TRBV19|-|TRBJ2-7
CASSMGRGMREQYF
TGTGCCAGTAGTATGGGAAGGGGGATGAGAGAGCAGTACTTC
>-|TRBV28|many|TRBJ1-6
CASSSAGESSPLHF
TGTGCCAGCAGTTCGGCAGGGGAGAGTTCACCCCTCCACTTT
>-|TRBV28|-|TRBJ2-3
CASSLVRGGGTDTQYF
TGTGCCAGCAGCCTCGTGCGGGGCGGGGGCACAGATACGCAGTATTTT
>-|TRBV4-1|-|TRBJ1-1
CASSQANDKIF
TGCGCCAGCAGCCAAGCCAATGACAAGATCTTT
>-|TRBV4-3|-|TRBJ1-2
CASSQDTSGSFNGYTF
TGCGCCAGCAGCCAAGACACCTCAGGGTCTTTCAATGGCTACACCTTC
>TRBD1|TRBV4-2|-|TRBJ1-3
CASSLDRGRGNTIYF
TGTGCCAGCAGCCTCGACAGGGGGAGAGGAAACACCATATATTTT
>TRBD2|TRBV7-2|-|TRBJ2-2
CASSLLSAGWGSGELFF
TGTGCCAGCAGCTTACTCTCAGCGGGGTGGGGCTCCGGGGAGCTGTTTTTT
>-|TRBV9|once|TRBJ1-3
CASSVSGGGSGNTIYF
TGTGCCAGCAGCGTAAGCGGGGGGGGCTCTGGAAACACCATATATTTT
>-|TRBV19|-|TRBJ2-7
CASSIQGGSYEQYF
TGTGCCAGTAGTATACAGGGGGGCTCCTACGAGCAGTACTTC
>-|TRBV30|-|TRBJ1-6
CAWSVHVSAREGDSPLHF
TGTGCCTGGAGTGTACATGTTTCGGCTAGAGAAGGTGATTCACCCCTCCACTTT
>TRBD1|TRBV7-9|-|TRBJ1-4
CASSLGDSQFNEKLFF
TGTGCCAGCAGCTTAGGGGACAGCCAATTTAATGAAAAACTGTTTTTT
>-|TRBV27|-|TRBJ1-3
CASSPQAGSTIYF
TGTGCCAGCAGTCCCCAGGCGGGCAGCACCATATATTTT
>-|TRBV11-2|few|TRBJ2-2
CASSFLQGPGELFF
TGTGCCAGCAGCTTCTTACAGGGCCCCGGGGAGCTGTTTTTT
>TRBD1|TRBV5-6|-|TRBJ1-6
CASSWGDRGSPLHF
TGTGCCAGCAGCTGGGGGGACAGGGGATCACCCCTCCACTTT
>TRBD2|TRBV7-2|-|TRBJ2-3
CASSLWDYTDTQYF
TGTGCCAGCAGCTTGTGGGACTACACAGATACGCAGTATTTT
>-|TRBV7-3|-|TRBJ1-5
CATARGQPQHF
TGTGCCACCGCCAGGGGTCAGCCCCAGCATTTT
>TRBD1|TRBV5-8|-|TRBJ1-2
CAITRGQGAGLYGYTF
TGTGCCATAACTAGGGGACAGGGAGCCGGTCTCTATGGCTACACCTTC
>TRBD1|TRBV10-3|-|TRBJ1-1
CAIRPTGGSGTEAFF
TGTGCCATCAGACCGACAGGGGGCAGCGGCACTGAAGCTTTCTTT
>TRBD1|TRBV24-1|few|TRBJ2-6
CATSGRDRNSGANVLTF
TGTGCCACCAGTGGCCGGGACAGAAACTCTGGGGCCAACGTCCTGACTTTC
>TRBD1|TRBV27|-|TRBJ2-7
CASTPGTGVEQYF
TGTGCCAGCACCCCAGGGACAGGGGTCGAGCAGTACTTC
>-|TRBV5-1|-|TRBJ2-5
CASSLDRVIQETQYF
TGCGCCAGCAGCTTGGACAGGGTAATCCAAGAGACCCAGTACTTC
>-|TRBV11-2|-|TRBJ2-7
CASRPITGTLYEQYF
TGTGCCAGCAGACCGATTACAGGGACGCTCTACGAGCAGTACTTC
>TRBD1|TRBV7-9|few|TRBJ2-1
CASSQSDRVEFF
TGTGCCAGCAGCCAATCGGACAGGGTGGAGTTCTTC
>TRBD1|TRBV19|-|TRBJ1-1
CASSLQQGAGTEAFF
TGTGCCAGTAGTTTACAGCAGGGGGCGGGCACTGAAGCTTTCTTT
>TRBD2|TRBV5-4|-|TRBJ2-3
CASRRDYRVGTDTQYF
TGTGCCAGCAGACGGGACTATCGGGTCGGCACAGATACGCAGTATTTT
>TRBD1|TRBV15|-|TRBJ2-7
CATSRDRGQGGYEQYF
TGTGCCACCAGCAGAGATCGGGGACAGGGAGGCTACGAGCAGTACTTC
>-|TRBV6-5|-|TRBJ1-4
CASSRTVSNEKLFF
TGTGCCAGCAGCCGGACAGTGAGTAATGAAAAACTGTTTTTT
>TRBD2|TRBV4-1|-|TRBJ2-2
CASSQGGGVPGELFF
TGCGCCAGCAGCCAAGGCGGGGGGGTTCCCGGGGAGCTGTTTTTT
>-|TRBV6-1|-|TRBJ2-7
CASSESGILAYEQYF
TGTGCCAGCAGTGAATCGGGGATACTCGCCTACGAGCAGTACTTC
>-|TRBV5-5|few|TRBJ2-7
CASSPISGTNTYEQYF
TGTGCCAGCAGCCCGATTTCCGGGACAAATACCTACGAGCAGTACTTC
>-|TRBV2|-|TRBJ1-5
CASGLSSNQPQHF
TGTGCCAGCGGACTTAGTAGCAATCAGCCCCAGCATTTT
>-|TRBV18|-|TRBJ1-5
CASSPGQGGQPQHF
TGTGCCAGCTCACCAGGGCAGGGTGGTCAGCCCCAGCATTTT
>TRBD2|TRBV7-3|-|TRBJ2-5
CASSLRPAGAQETQYF
TGTGCCAGCAGCTTAAGGCCAGCGGGGGCCCAAGAGACCCAGTACTTC
>-|TRBV5-4|-|TRBJ2-6
CASSPGSSGANVLTF
TGTGCCAGCAGCCCTGGGAGCTCTGGGGCCAACGTCCTGACTTTC
>-|TRBV6-5|-|TRBJ2-7
CASSRRRRDEQYF
TGTGCCAGCAGTCGAAGACGGAGGGACGAGCAGTACTTC